The present T cell receptor (beta chain) was sequenced within a study of identical twins. CDR1 is DFQATT and CDR2 is SNEGSKA in the germline V gene (reference sequence). Unmatched junction bases numbered 4, after V lost 3 bases and J lost 7 bases. The CDR3 runs 14 residues. Study observations and caveats: In monozygotic twins, models underestimated the sharing of out-of-frame TCR alpha. Findings depended on cross-sectional statistics rather than tracking the same donors. Abundant beta clonotypes from cord blood had fewer insertions, unlike memory repertoires, which showed none.

Among all donors, each was a healthy Caucasian. TCRdb analysed the 5' RACE reads with MiXCR anew, one entry per CDR3 protein. The sample lists about 530,000 distinct CDR3 sequences, nearly 15% occurring once. Worth noting for this clonotype: Its antigen is currently unknown.

This sample was shared with a second study, whose subject was yellow fever vaccine responses in identical twins.

This chain uses TRBV20-1 with TRBJ1-6; TRBD1 matches 9 bases. This TCR came from a woman aged 18 to 35 in good health. The sample was CD4+ T cells sorted from blood. The DNA for the CDR3 is TGCAGTGCTAGGGACAGGGGCCCCAATTCACCCCTCCACTTT. Translating gives CSARDRGPNSPLHF.